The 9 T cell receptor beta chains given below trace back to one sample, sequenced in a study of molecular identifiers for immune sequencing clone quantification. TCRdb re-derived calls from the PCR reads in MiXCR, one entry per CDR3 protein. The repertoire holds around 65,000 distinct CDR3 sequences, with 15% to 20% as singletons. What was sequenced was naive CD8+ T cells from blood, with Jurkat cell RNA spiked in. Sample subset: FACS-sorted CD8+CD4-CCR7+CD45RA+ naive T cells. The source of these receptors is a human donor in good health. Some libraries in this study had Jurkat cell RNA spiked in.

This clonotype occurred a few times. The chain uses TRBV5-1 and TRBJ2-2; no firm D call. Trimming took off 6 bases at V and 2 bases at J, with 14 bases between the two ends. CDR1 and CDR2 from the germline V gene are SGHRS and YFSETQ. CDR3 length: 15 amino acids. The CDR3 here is CASISGPYNTGELFF. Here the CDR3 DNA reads TGCGCCAGCATTTCGGGTCCTTACAACACCGGGGAGCTGTTTTTT. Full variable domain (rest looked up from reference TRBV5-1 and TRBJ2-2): KAGVTQTPRYLIKTRGQQVTLSCSPISGHRSVSWYQQTPGQGLQFLFEYFSETQRNKGNFPGRFSGRQFSNSRSEMNVSTLELGDSALYLCASISGPYNTGELFFGEGSRLTVL.

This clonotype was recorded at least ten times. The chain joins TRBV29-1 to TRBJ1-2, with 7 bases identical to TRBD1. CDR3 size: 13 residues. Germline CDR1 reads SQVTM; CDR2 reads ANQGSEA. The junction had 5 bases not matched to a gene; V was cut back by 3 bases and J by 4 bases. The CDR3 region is CSVDLTGVYGYTF. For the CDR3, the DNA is TGCAGCGTTGACCTCACAGGGGTCTATGGCTACACCTTC.

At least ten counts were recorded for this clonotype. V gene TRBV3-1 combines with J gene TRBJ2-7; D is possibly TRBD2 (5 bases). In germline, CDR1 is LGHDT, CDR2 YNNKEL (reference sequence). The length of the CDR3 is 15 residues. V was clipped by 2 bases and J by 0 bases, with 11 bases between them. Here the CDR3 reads CASSQKPDYSYEQYF. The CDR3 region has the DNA TGTGCCAGCAGCCAAAAGCCTGACTACTCCTACGAGCAGTACTTC.

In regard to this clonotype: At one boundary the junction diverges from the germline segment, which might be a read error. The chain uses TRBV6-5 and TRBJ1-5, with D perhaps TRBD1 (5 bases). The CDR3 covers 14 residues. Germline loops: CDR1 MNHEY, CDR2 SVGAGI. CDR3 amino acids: CASSYGGGSQPRHF. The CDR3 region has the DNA TGTGCCAGCAGTTACGGGGGGGGTTCACAGCCCCGGCATTTT.

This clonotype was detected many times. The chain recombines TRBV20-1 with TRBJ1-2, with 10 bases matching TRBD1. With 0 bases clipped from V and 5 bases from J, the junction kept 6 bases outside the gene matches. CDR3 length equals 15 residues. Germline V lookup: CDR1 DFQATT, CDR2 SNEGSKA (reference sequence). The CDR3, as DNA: TGCAGTGCTAGAGATCCGGGACAGGGGTCTTATGGCTACACCTTC. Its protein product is CSARDPGQGSYGYTF.

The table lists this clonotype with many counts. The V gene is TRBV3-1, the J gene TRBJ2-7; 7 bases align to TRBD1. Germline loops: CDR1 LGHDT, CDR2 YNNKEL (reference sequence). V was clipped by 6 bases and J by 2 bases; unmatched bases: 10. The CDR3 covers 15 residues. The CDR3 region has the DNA TGTGCCAGCAGTCAAATCACAGGGGTAGCCTACGAGCAGTACTTC. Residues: CASSQITGVAYEQYF.

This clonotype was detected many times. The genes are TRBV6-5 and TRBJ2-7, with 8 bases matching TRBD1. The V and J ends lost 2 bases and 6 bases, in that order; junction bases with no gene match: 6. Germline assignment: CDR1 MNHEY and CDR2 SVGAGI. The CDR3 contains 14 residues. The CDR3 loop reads CASSYDGTGPEQYF. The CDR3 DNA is TGTGCCAGCAGTTACGATGGGACAGGCCCCGAGCAGTACTTC.

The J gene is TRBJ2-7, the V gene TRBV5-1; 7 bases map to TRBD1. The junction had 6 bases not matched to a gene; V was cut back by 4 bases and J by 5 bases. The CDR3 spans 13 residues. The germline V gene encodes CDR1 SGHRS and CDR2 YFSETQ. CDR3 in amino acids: CASSLGQANEQYF. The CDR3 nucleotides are TGCGCCAGCAGCCTCGGACAGGCCAACGAGCAGTACTTC.

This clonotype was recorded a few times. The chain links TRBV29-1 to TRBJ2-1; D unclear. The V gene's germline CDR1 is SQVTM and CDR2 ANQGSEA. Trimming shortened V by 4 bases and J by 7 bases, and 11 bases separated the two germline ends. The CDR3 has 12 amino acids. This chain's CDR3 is CSVGLLGNEQFF. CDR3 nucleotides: TGCAGCGTTGGTCTGTTAGGTAATGAGCAGTTCTTC.